This T cell receptor (beta chain) was observed in a study of T-cell memory formation after mild COVID-19. Across the whole study: The two donors had largely donor-specific TCR clusters.

The V and J ends lost 1 base and 13 bases, in that order; junction bases with no gene match: 16. The CDR3 is 17 residues long. Germline V gene data show CDR1 as DFQATT and CDR2 as SNEGSKA (reference sequence). TCRdb re-derived calls from the 5' RACE reads in MiXCR, one entry per CDR3 protein. Of 250,000 to 400,000 distinct CDR3 sequences listed, 13% to 15% are singletons. The chain uses TRBV20-1 and TRBJ2-1; 13 nucleotides match TRBD2. The clonotype originates from a man aged 18 to 30 who had mild COVID-19 (a few samples of this study predate the infection). Cell type and time point are not known. The sample consisted of PBMCs or a T cell subset sorted from them (not recorded which). In nucleotides, the CDR3 is TGCAGTGCTAGAGTACCCCATCACCGGACTAGCGGGAGAACCCAGTTCTTC. This gives the protein CSARVPHHRTSGRTQFF.